These 32 T cell receptor beta chains were all obtained from the same sample, sequenced in a study of T cells in localized non-small cell lung cancer. Some clones are missing from TCRdb's copy, which holds only in-frame ones; the method was immunoSEQ multiplex PCR. The table includes approximately 50,000 clones, approximately 90% detected once. The source was PBMCs, collected before any cancer treatment. These receptors originate from a man between 40 and 70 years old with stage II lung adenocarcinoma.

This chain joins TRBV7-8 and TRBJ2-1; D is undetermined. Trimming cost V 4 bases and J 2 bases, with 6 bases left between them. The length of the CDR3 is 13 residues. Germline CDR1 reads SGHVS; CDR2 reads FQNEAQ. This CDR3 reads CASSYRTYNEQFF. CDR3 coding DNA: TGTGCCAGCAGCTATAGAACCTACAATGAGCAGTTCTTC.

The chain uses TRBV6-5 and TRBJ2-3; D uncertain. Germline V gene lookup returns CDR1 MNHEY and CDR2 SVGAGI. The CDR3 is 15 amino acids. Trimming removed 0 bases at V and 2 bases at J, with 9 bases between. The CDR3 coding sequence is TGTGCCAGCAGTTACTCTTTCGCCAACACAGATACGCAGTATTTT. Translated, it gives CASSYSFANTDTQYF.

This chain links TRBV19 with TRBJ1-4, with D possibly matching TRBD1 (6 bases). Germline V gives CDR1 LNHDA, CDR2 SQIVND (reference sequence). The CDR3 runs to 14 residues. V lost 3 bases, J lost 15 bases, and 20 bases lay in between. As DNA, the CDR3 is TGTGCCAGTAGTATGGGTGCTGGGGGCGGCAGTTTGTTTTTT. It encodes CASSMGAGGGSLFF.

The chain recombines TRBV27 with TRBJ1-1; no firm D call. The germline V gene has CDR1 MNHEY and CDR2 SMNVEV (reference sequence). The CDR3 is 15 residues long. V shed 0 bases and J shed 5 bases, with 13 bases lying between them. The CDR3 protein is CASSLSGGMGTEAFF. The CDR3 nucleotides read TGTGCCAGCAGTTTATCGGGCGGGATGGGGACTGAAGCTTTCTTT.

The genes are TRBV19 and TRBJ1-2; D perhaps matches TRBD1 (5 bases). CDR1 and CDR2 (germline): LNHDA, SQIVND (reference sequence). The CDR3 is 14 amino acids. The V gene lost 7 bases and the J gene lost 8 bases, with 20 bases spanning the gap. The CDR3 DNA is TGTGCCAGTACCCCGGGACGGAGACTAGGAGGCTACACCTTC. Protein: CASTPGRRLGGYTF.

V is TRBV30 and J is TRBJ1-4, with D hard to call. CDR3 length: 13 residues. V lost 4 bases and J lost 3, with 9 bases in between. Germline CDR1 GTSNPN, CDR2 SVGIG (reference sequence). This CDR3 reads CAWTRRANEKLFF. In DNA, the CDR3 is TGTGCCTGGACTCGCAGAGCTAATGAAAAACTGTTTTTT.

The genes are TRBV5-1 and TRBJ2-4; 8 nucleotides match TRBD1. The V and J ends lost 5 bases and 7 bases, in that order; junction bases with no gene match: 11. This CDR3 contains 15 residues. From germline, CDR1 is SGHRS and CDR2 YFSETQ. The CDR3 region has the DNA TGCGCCAGCAGTTCGGGGACAGGAGGTCCCAACATTCAGTACTTC. Its protein product is CASSSGTGGPNIQYF. Looking up the rest from reference TRBV5-1 and TRBJ2-4 gives the full variable domain: KAGVTQTPRYLIKTRGQQVTLSCSPISGHRSVSWYQQTPGQGLQFLFEYFSETQRNKGNFPGRFSGRQFSNSRSEMNVSTLELGDSALYLCASSSGTGGPNIQYFGAGTRLSVL.

This clone has a single count. The J gene is TRBJ1-5, the V gene TRBV2; 8 bases align to TRBD1. Per the germline V gene, CDR1 is SNHLY and CDR2 is FYNNEI. V was clipped by 6 bases and J by 4 bases; unmatched bases: 5. There are 14 residues in the CDR3. The CDR3 protein is CASRVQGGNQPQHF. The CDR3 bases are TGTGCCAGCAGGGTACAGGGGGGAAATCAGCCCCAGCATTTT.

The chain couples TRBV7-6 to TRBJ1-1, with a possible D match to TRBD1 (5 bases). CDR1 SGHVS and CDR2 FNYEAQ come from the germline V gene. This CDR3 has 12 amino acids. The V end was cut by 2 bases, the J end by 4 bases, with 5 bases between. The DNA of the CDR3 is TGTGCCAGCAGCTTAACAGGCACTGAAGCTTTCTTT. Translating it yields CASSLTGTEAFF. The entire variable domain, with the rest obtained from reference TRBV7-6 and TRBJ1-1, is as follows: GAGVSQSPRYKVTKRGQDVALRCDPISGHVSLYWYRQALGQGPEFLTYFNYEAQQDKSGLPNDRFSAERPEGSISTLTIQRTEQRDSAMYRCASSLTGTEAFFGQGTRLTVV.

The chain links TRBV14 to TRBJ2-2, with no clear D. CDR1 and CDR2 (germline): SGHDN, FVKESK. Trimming shortened V by 2 bases and J by 8 bases, and 9 bases separated the two germline ends. The CDR3 spans 13 residues. In DNA form, the CDR3 reads TGTGCCAGCAGCCAATCTCTGGAGGGGGAGCTGTTTTTT. Amino acid sequence: CASSQSLEGELFF.

The chain combines TRBV15 with TRBJ1-6, with 7 bases lining up with TRBD1. CDR1 is LNHNV, CDR2 YYDKDF, per germline (reference sequence). This CDR3 spans 12 amino acids. The V gene end was trimmed by 9 bases and the J gene end by 7 bases; junction bases not matched to a gene: 3. The CDR3 loop is CATGTVNSPLHF. CDR3 in DNA: TGTGCCACTGGGACAGTAAATTCACCCCTCCACTTT.

This sequence joins TRBV11-2 and TRBJ2-1; 12 nucleotides align to TRBD2. V shed 5 bases and J 6 bases; nucleotides not matched to a gene: 2. There are 14 residues in the CDR3. Germline CDR1 is SGHAT and CDR2 is FQNNGV. The CDR3 loop reads CASSPSGGGNEQFF. CDR3 nucleotides: TGTGCCAGCAGCCCTAGCGGGGGGGGCAATGAGCAGTTCTTC.

This chain connects TRBV9 to TRBJ2-3; D is perhaps TRBD1 (6 bases). Trimming pared 4 bases from V and 4 bases from J, leaving 19 bases between. CDR1 and CDR2 from the germline V gene are SGDLS and YYNGEE. The CDR3 has 16 amino acids. As DNA, the CDR3 is TGTGCCAGCAGCAAAGGCCAGATCGAGGGGGCAGATACGCAGTATTTT. This gives the protein CASSKGQIEGADTQYF.

V usage is TRBV27 and J usage is TRBJ2-1; D is perhaps TRBD1 (5 bases). Germline-derived CDR1 and CDR2 are MNHEY and SMNVEV (reference sequence). Trimming cost V 0 bases and J 14 bases, with 14 bases left between them. The CDR3 contains 13 residues. The CDR3 coding sequence is TGTGCCAGCAGTTTATCGCCAGACAGTTTAGAGTTCTTC. Amino acid sequence: CASSLSPDSLEFF.

The chain uses TRBV6-4 and TRBJ2-7; possibly TRBD1 for D (5 bases). The ends were cut back, 5 bases at V and 2 bases at J, with 16 bases in the middle. Germline assignment: CDR1 MRHNA and CDR2 SNTAGT. The CDR3 loop spans 15 amino acids. CDR3 bases: TGTGCCAGCAGTTCAGACCCAACAGGAACCTACGAGCAGTACTTC. It translates to CASSSDPTGTYEQYF.

J is TRBJ1-1 and V is TRBV7-3; TRBD1 matches 8 bases. Germline V gives CDR1 SGHTA, CDR2 FQGTGA. The CDR3 is 16 amino acids. With V trimmed by 5 bases and J by 1 base, 9 bases remained unmatched. The CDR3 bases are TGTGCCAGCAGCCCCCAGTCAGGGGGCGCGAACACTGAAGCTTTCTTT. Translated, it gives CASSPQSGGANTEAFF.

The chain recombines TRBV7-3 with TRBJ1-2; D is possibly TRBD1 (6 bases). Germline V CDR1 and CDR2: SGHTA, FQGTGA. Trimming stripped 5 bases from V and 8 bases from J, with 15 bases between. This CDR3 is built from 13 residues. CDR3 nucleotide sequence: TGTGCCAGCAGCCCCGGGGGGGGCCAAGGCTACACCTTC. This gives the protein CASSPGGGQGYTF. The whole variable domain, remainder taken from reference TRBV7-3 and TRBJ1-2, is GAGVSQTPSNKVTEKGKYVELRCDPISGHTALYWYRQSLGQGPEFLIYFQGTGAADDSGLPNDRFFAVRPEGSVSTLKIQRTERGDSAVYLCASSPGGGQGYTFGSGTRLTVV.

The chain is built from TRBV12-2 and TRBJ1-2. TRBV12-2 constitutes a pseudogene. The CDR3 length is 14 residues. The CDR3 loop is CASRPHHSNYGYTF. As DNA, the CDR3 is TGTGCAAGTCGCCCGCACCACTCTAACTATGGCTACACCTTC.

The rearrangement uses TRBV9 and TRBJ1-3; the match to TRBD1 covers 9 bases. V was clipped by 0 bases and J by 2 bases; unmatched bases: 6. Looked up from germline, CDR1 is SGDLS and CDR2 is YYNGEE. CDR3 size: 17 residues. CDR3 sequence: CASSVDGTGGAGNTIYF. CDR3 sequence (DNA): TGTGCCAGCAGCGTAGATGGAACAGGGGGCGCTGGAAACACCATATATTTT.

V is TRBV2 and J is TRBJ2-5, with a tentative D call TRBD1 (7 bases). From germline, CDR1 is SNHLY and CDR2 FYNNEI. Trimming took 6 bases from V and 2 from J, leaving 22 bases between them. The CDR3 sequence is 17 residues long. The chain's CDR3 is CASRQGDLARTQETQYF. In DNA, the CDR3 is TGTGCCAGCAGGCAGGGGGACTTAGCGAGGACACAAGAGACCCAGTACTTC.

The chain links TRBV6-6 to TRBJ1-5; D is perhaps TRBD1 (6 bases). Germline V gene data show CDR1 as MNHNY and CDR2 as SVGAGI (reference sequence). This CDR3 is 14 amino acids long. V lost 0 bases and J lost 8, with 11 bases in between. Here the CDR3 reads CASSYSGGREPQHF. The CDR3 region has the DNA TGTGCCAGCAGTTACTCGGGGGGGCGGGAGCCCCAGCATTTT.

The chain combines TRBV20-1 with TRBJ2-3, with D hard to call. V was clipped by 1 base and J by 6 bases, with 5 bases between them. The CDR3 length is 11 residues. Germline lookup yields CDR1 DFQATT and CDR2 SNEGSKA (reference sequence). This chain's CDR3 is CSARVADTQYF. The CDR3, as DNA: TGCAGTGCTAGAGTGGCGGATACGCAGTATTTT.

V usage is TRBV5-4 and J usage is TRBJ2-5; D is unresolved. This CDR3 region has 13 residues. Per germline, CDR1 SGHNT and CDR2 YYREEE (reference sequence). V gave up 0 bases and J gave up 1 base, with 4 bases separating them. This CDR3 is CASSLDSQETQYF. The CDR3 nucleotides are TGTGCCAGCAGCTTGGACAGCCAAGAGACCCAGTACTTC.

V usage is TRBV19 and J usage is TRBJ2-1; 9 bases line up with TRBD2. This CDR3 region has 15 residues. Germline CDR1 and CDR2: LNHDA and SQIVND (reference sequence). Unmatched junction bases numbered 6, after V lost 6 bases and J lost 3 bases. The CDR3 coding sequence is TGTGCCAGTAGCGGCGGGGGGGCCGTCTACAATGAGCAGTTCTTC. Protein: CASSGGGAVYNEQFF.

Of note for this clone: Other DNA sequences in this specimen translate into the identical CDR3. The rearrangement uses TRBV10-1 and TRBJ2-2, with D perhaps matching TRBD1 or TRBD2 (5 bases each). The V gene lost 6 bases and the J gene lost 5 bases, with 10 bases spanning the gap. Germline values: CDR1 WNHNN, CDR2 SYGVQD (reference sequence). The CDR3 runs to 13 residues. The CDR3 DNA sequence: TGCGCCAGCAGCCGGGACCGGACCGGGGAGCTGTTTTTT. It yields the protein CASSRDRTGELFF.

CDR3 loop: CASSGLTQGNHNEQFF. As DNA, the CDR3 is TGTGCCAGCAGCGGACTTACGCAGGGGAACCACAATGAGCAGTTCTTC. The V gene is TRBV7-3, the J gene TRBJ2-1; a weak D match, TRBD1 (6 bases). Germline assignment: CDR1 SGHTA and CDR2 FQGTGA. The CDR3 runs 16 residues. V was cut by 5 bases and J by 5 bases, with 19 bases left in between.

The J gene is TRBJ2-2, the V gene TRBV5-1, with D possibly being TRBD2 (6 bases). This CDR3 spans 16 amino acids. Per the germline V gene, CDR1 is SGHRS and CDR2 is YFSETQ. V was cut by 0 bases and J by 5 bases, with 14 bases left in between. As DNA, the CDR3 is TGCGCCAGCAGCTTGGGGAGGGCTCAAACAACCGGGGAGCTGTTTTTT. Translation: CASSLGRAQTTGELFF.

DNA for the CDR3: TGTGCCAGTAGCCCACCGAGGCGGGGTAATGAGCAGTTCTTC. Translated, it gives CASSPPRRGNEQFF. The V and J genes are TRBV19 and TRBJ2-1; D is possibly TRBD2 (6 bases). In germline, CDR1 is LNHDA, CDR2 SQIVND (reference sequence). The CDR3 length is 14 residues. Trimming took 6 bases from V and 7 from J, leaving 16 bases between them.

The chain's CDR3 is CASSLGTETDTQYF. The CDR3 DNA reads as TGCGCCAGCAGCTTGGGGACAGAAACAGATACGCAGTATTTT. The rearrangement joins TRBV5-1 to TRBJ2-3; D may be TRBD1 (6 bases). From germline, CDR1 is SGHRS and CDR2 YFSETQ. The germline V and J ends were trimmed by 0 bases and 3 bases, with 8 bases remaining between them. The CDR3 contains 14 residues. The full variable domain, with the rest looked up from reference TRBV5-1 and TRBJ2-3, is KAGVTQTPRYLIKTRGQQVTLSCSPISGHRSVSWYQQTPGQGLQFLFEYFSETQRNKGNFPGRFSGRQFSNSRSEMNVSTLELGDSALYLCASSLGTETDTQYFGPGTRLTVL.

This sequence joins TRBV11-3 and TRBJ2-1, with 7 positions matching TRBD2. This CDR3 is built from 13 residues. Germline trimming cut 3 bases from V and 6 bases from J; bases unmatched to any gene: 2. CDR1 and CDR2 from the germline V gene are SGHNT and YENEEA. The chain's CDR3 is CASSFGLVNEQFF. CDR3 DNA: TGTGCCAGCAGCTTTGGACTAGTCAATGAGCAGTTCTTC.

The rearrangement joins TRBV5-1 to TRBJ2-5, with a possible D match to TRBD1 (5 bases). This CDR3 has 15 residues. Trimming pared 6 bases from V and 6 bases from J, leaving 21 bases between. Germline CDR1 reads SGHRS; CDR2 reads YFSETQ. The CDR3 DNA follows: TGCGCCAGCACCTTAACGGTGGGCAGGGAAAAGACCCAGTACTTC. Its translation is CASTLTVGREKTQYF. Filled out from reference TRBV5-1 and TRBJ2-5, the complete variable domain reads KAGVTQTPRYLIKTRGQQVTLSCSPISGHRSVSWYQQTPGQGLQFLFEYFSETQRNKGNFPGRFSGRQFSNSRSEMNVSTLELGDSALYLCASTLTVGREKTQYFGPGTRLLVL.

The table lists this clone with a few counts. This chain links TRBV5-1 with TRBJ1-1; D not certain. The CDR3 covers 13 residues. V was pared by 1 base and J by 1 base, with 5 bases between. Germline V lookup: CDR1 SGHRS, CDR2 YFSETQ. The CDR3 here is CASSLRPNTEAFF. The CDR3 bases are TGCGCCAGCAGCTTGAGGCCGAACACTGAAGCTTTCTTT.